These 8 T cell receptor beta chains share one sample of origin, sequenced in a study of regulatory T cells in long-lasting Graves disease. Through Arm-PCR of CDR3 regions and iRepertoire HTBI primers, TCR beta libraries were built. TCRdb analysed the multiplex PCR reads with MiXCR anew, one entry per CDR3 protein. The sample comprises some 250,000 distinct CDR3 sequences, 15% to 20% of which are singletons, and approximately 14% rests with the top ten. Sample time point: newly diagnosed GD, antithyroid drugs for less than 3 months. RNA extracted from PBMCs served as the sequencing template. This sample also belongs to another study, concerning T cells in Graves' hyperthyroidism and ophthalmopathy.

The sample in question was peripheral blood mononuclear cells (PBMCs), obtained at new diagnosis, from a patient treated with antithyroid drugs. The source of these receptors is a woman aged 25 to 45 with Graves disease.

This clonotype was seen many times. The gene calls are TRBV5-1 and TRBJ1-4; tentative D call: TRBD1 (5 bases). The germline CDR1 and CDR2 sequences are SGHRS and YFSETQ. The CDR3 covers 14 residues. The V end lost 2 bases, the J end lost 2 bases, and 7 bases lay between the germline ends. The CDR3 nucleotides are TGCGCCAGCAGCTTAGAGGGGACTAATGAAAAACTGTTTTTT. Encoded protein: CASSLEGTNEKLFF. The full variable domain, completed using reference TRBV5-1 and TRBJ1-4, is KAGVTQTPRYLIKTRGQQVTLSCSPISGHRSVSWYQQTPGQGLQFLFEYFSETQRNKGNFPGRFSGRQFSNSRSEMNVSTLELGDSALYLCASSLEGTNEKLFFGSGTQLSVL.

This clonotype was recorded many times. The chain carries TRBV10-1 and TRBJ2-7; 7 nucleotides agree with TRBD1. The germline CDR1 and CDR2 sequences are WNHNN and SYGVQD (reference sequence). V lost 3 bases and J lost 4; bases outside the gene matches: 6. The CDR3 extends over 14 amino acids. CDR3 coding DNA: TGCGCCAGCAGTGACAGGGGGTCAACTTACGAGCAGTACTTC. Protein product: CASSDRGSTYEQYF.

Comment on this clonotype: A much larger clone sits a single nucleotide away, making a read error possible. The chain has TRBV7-9 and TRBJ2-3, with 7 bases identical to TRBD1. The CDR3 consists of 15 residues. Germline CDR1 is SEHNR and CDR2 is FQNEAQ (reference sequence). V shed 8 bases, J shed 2 bases, and the junction held 10 bases outside the gene matches. The CDR3 loop is CASGPTGTDTDTQYF. The CDR3 DNA follows: TGTGCCAGCGGCCCCACCGGGACAGACACAGATACGCAGTATTTT.

This clonotype was counted many times. CDR3 DNA: TGCGCCAGCAACCCGGGACTAGCGACCGGGGAGCTGTTTTTT. Translating it yields CASNPGLATGELFF. The chain joins TRBV10-1 to TRBJ2-2, with 10 bases matching TRBD2. This CDR3 is built from 14 residues. Germline V gene data show CDR1 as WNHNN and CDR2 as SYGVQD (reference sequence). Trimming removed 7 bases from V and 5 bases from J; junction bases left unmatched: 4.

This clonotype was seen ten or more times. The genes are TRBV20-1 and TRBJ2-2; no clear D gene. This CDR3 region has 11 residues. V shed 6 bases and J shed 8 bases, with 10 bases lying between them. CDR1 is DFQATT, CDR2 SNEGSKA, per germline (reference sequence). CDR3 region: CSALVRGELFF. For the CDR3, the DNA is TGCAGTGCCCTCGTTAGGGGGGAGCTGTTTTTT.

J is TRBJ2-2 and V is TRBV2, with D perhaps TRBD1 (5 bases). CDR1 is SNHLY and CDR2 is FYNNEI in the germline V gene. The V gene lost 7 bases and the J gene lost 1 base, with 13 bases spanning the gap. CDR3 length equals 15 residues. CDR3: CASKNHRMNTGELFF. The CDR3 DNA follows: TGTGCCAGCAAAAACCACAGGATGAACACCGGGGAGCTGTTTTTT.

This clonotype was recorded many times. This chain joins TRBV11-3 and TRBJ1-2, with no clear D. Trimming removed 4 bases from V and 2 bases from J, with 11 bases in between. The V gene's germline CDR1 is SGHNT and CDR2 YENEEA. The CDR3 spans 14 residues. The DNA of the CDR3 is TGTGCCAGCAGCTCGAGGACGGACAACTATGGCTACACCTTC. This translates into CASSSRTDNYGYTF.

This clonotype was recorded many times. The chain carries TRBV20-1 and TRBJ1-4, with unresolved D. This CDR3 contains 13 residues. Germline values: CDR1 DFQATT, CDR2 SNEGSKA (reference sequence). V gave up 3 bases and J gave up 8 bases, with 13 bases separating them. As DNA, the CDR3 is TGCAGTGCTAGTTCAGGCAGAGGAGAAAAACTGTTTTTT. It is translated as CSASSGRGEKLFF.